This TCR beta chain came from a study of graft-versus-host responses after intestinal transplantation. Study-wide background: Once they had received anti-thymocyte globulin induction, all recipients took tacrolimus and steroids for approximately three years. Findings and limits, study-wide: The study associated peak circulating GvH clone levels with early post-transplant HvG declines. Recipient bone marrow held GvH clones, some seen earlier in ileum or blood.

This clone is labeled as medium-sized. The protocol was immunoSEQ multiplex PCR, while the TCRdb copy is restricted to in-frame clones and leaves out a portion. The sample has roughly 14,000 clones, 30% seen once. V lost 2 bases to trimming and J lost 14 bases, with 24 bases between them. Germline V gives CDR1 SGHNT, CDR2 YYREEE (reference sequence). The CDR3 spans 15 residues. Plated together were some 200,000 CFSE-labeled responder cells and some 200,000 irradiated, violet-dye-labeled stimulator cells. The rearrangement links TRBV5-4 to TRBJ2-3, with D possibly called TRBD1 or TRBD2 (6 bases each). This specimen consisted of alloreactive CD8+ T cells from a mixed lymphocyte reaction culture, obtained before intestinal transplant. Subset specified: CFSE-low proliferating T cells sorted from approximately 6-day pre-transplant mixed lymphocyte reaction (GvH or HvG direction). The sequence was collected from a human patient who received an intestinal transplant. The CDR3 region is CASSLMGARLGMLYF. Written as DNA, the CDR3 is TGTGCCAGCAGCTTAATGGGGGCCCGACTAGGAATGCTGTATTTT.